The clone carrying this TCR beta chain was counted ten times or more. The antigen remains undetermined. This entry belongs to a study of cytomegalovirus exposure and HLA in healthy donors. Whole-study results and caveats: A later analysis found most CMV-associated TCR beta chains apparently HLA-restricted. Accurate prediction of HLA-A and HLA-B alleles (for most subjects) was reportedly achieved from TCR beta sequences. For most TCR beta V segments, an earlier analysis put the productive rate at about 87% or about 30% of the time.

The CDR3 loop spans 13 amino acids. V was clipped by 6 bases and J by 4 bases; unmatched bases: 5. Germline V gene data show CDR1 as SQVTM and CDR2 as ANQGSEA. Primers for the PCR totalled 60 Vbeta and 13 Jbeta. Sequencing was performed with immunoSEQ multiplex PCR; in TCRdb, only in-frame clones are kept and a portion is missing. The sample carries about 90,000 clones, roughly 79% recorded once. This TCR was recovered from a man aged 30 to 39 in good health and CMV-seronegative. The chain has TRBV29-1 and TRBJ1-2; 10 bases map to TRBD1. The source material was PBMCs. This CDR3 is CSVRDRGPYGYTF. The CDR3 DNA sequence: TGCAGCGTCCGGGACAGGGGCCCCTATGGCTACACCTTC.